Each of the 9 T cell receptor beta chains below was sequenced from the same sample in a study of T cells after yellow fever vaccination. TCRdb called the 5' RACE reads again in MiXCR, with one record for every CDR3 protein. The table shows a few hundred thousand distinct CDR3 sequences, with approximately 3.9% occurring only once. The sequenced sample was PBMCs, obtained on the day of the yellow fever booster vaccination. These receptors were taken from a man younger than 30 who received the YFV17D yellow fever vaccine.

A few counts support this clonotype. The chain recombines TRBV6-5 with TRBJ1-4, with D possibly being TRBD1 (5 bases). The CDR3 length is 15 residues. V dropped 2 bases and J dropped 6 bases, with 13 bases sitting between them. The germline V gene has CDR1 MNHEY and CDR2 SVGAGI. The CDR3 nucleotides are TGTGCCAGCAGTTACGGGGGGAGGGATTATGAAAAACTGTTTTTT. Residues: CASSYGGRDYEKLFF.

This clonotype was detected ten times or more. The chain employs TRBV7-2 and TRBJ2-4; D perhaps matches TRBD2 (6 bases). CDR3 length: 15 amino acids. Trimming removed 5 bases at V and 0 bases at J, with 11 bases between. Germline CDR1 SGHTA, CDR2 FQGNSA. Here the CDR3 reads CASSPRGLAKNIQYF. The CDR3 bases are TGTGCCAGCAGCCCTAGGGGACTAGCCAAAAACATTCAGTACTTC.

A few counts support this clonotype. The chain has TRBV7-9 and TRBJ2-1; 7 bases are shared with TRBD2. CDR3 length equals 16 residues. Trimming cost V 4 bases and J 4 bases; bases outside gene matches: 10. The germline gives CDR1 SEHNR, CDR2 FQNEAQ (reference sequence). CDR3 DNA sequence: TGTGCCAGCAGCTCTACATCTGCCGGGGGGTACAATGAGCAGTTCTTC. It translates to CASSSTSAGGYNEQFF.

The chain carries TRBV27 and TRBJ1-2, with D possibly TRBD1 on 5 matching bases. This CDR3 has 19 amino acids. CDR1 and CDR2 from the germline V gene are MNHEY and SMNVEV (reference sequence). Deletions cut 4 bases from V and 0 bases from J, with 24 bases between. The CDR3 region is CASSSNGLGPGEANYGYTF. CDR3 bases: TGTGCCAGCAGTTCCAACGGATTGGGCCCGGGGGAAGCTAACTATGGCTACACCTTC.

This clonotype showed up many times. This chain uses TRBV28 with TRBJ1-5, with TRBD1 matching 7 bases. The V and J ends lost 5 bases and 0 bases, in that order; junction bases with no gene match: 10. CDR3 length: 17 amino acids. Germline CDR1 MDHEN, CDR2 SYDVKM. CDR3 DNA sequence: TGTGCCAGCAGTCTCCCGGGAGGGACAGATAGCAATCAGCCCCAGCATTTT. Translation gives CASSLPGGTDSNQPQHF.

This chain links TRBV4-2 with TRBJ1-5; D is unclear. The ends were cut back, 4 bases at V and 6 bases at J, with 13 bases in the middle. CDR3 length: 14 amino acids. Germline CDR1 and CDR2: LGHNA and YNFKEQ. The CDR3 loop reads CASSRLEGSQPQHF. The CDR3 bases are TGTGCCAGCAGCCGGCTCGAAGGAAGTCAGCCCCAGCATTTT.

This chain links TRBV27 with TRBJ2-4; tentative D call: TRBD2 (5 bases). The CDR3 length is 16 residues. Trimming left V 0 bases short and J 1 base short, with 10 bases between. CDR1 and CDR2 from the germline V gene are MNHEY and SMNVEV (reference sequence). The CDR3 sequence is CASSLSWRRAKNIQYF. For the CDR3, the DNA is TGTGCCAGCAGTTTATCGTGGCGGAGGGCCAAAAACATTCAGTACTTC.

CDR3 sequence: CATSPGQPNTGELFF. The CDR3 DNA reads as TGTGCCACCAGTCCTGGACAGCCGAACACCGGGGAGCTGTTTTTT. V and J are TRBV24-1 and TRBJ2-2, with D perhaps TRBD1 (6 bases). CDR1 and CDR2 (germline): KGHDR, SFDVKD. Trimming stripped 6 bases from V and 0 bases from J, with 10 bases between. The CDR3 totals 15 residues.

This clonotype was picked up many times. This chain connects TRBV6-6 to TRBJ2-6; D is unresolved. The CDR3 runs to 17 residues. Trimming left V 3 bases short and J 0 bases short, with 12 bases between. Per germline, CDR1 MNHNY and CDR2 SVGAGI (reference sequence). This chain's CDR3 is CASSYALTGSGANVLTF. The CDR3 bases are TGTGCCAGCAGTTATGCTTTAACGGGCTCTGGGGCCAACGTCCTGACTTTC.